The 28 T cell receptor beta chains below come from one sample, sequenced in a study of cytomegalovirus exposure and HLA in healthy donors. A multiplex PCR was run with 60 Vbeta primers and 13 Jbeta primers. Sequencing used immunoSEQ multiplex PCR; TCRdb keeps in-frame clones, though not all of them. The table includes 180,000 or so clones, about 59% detected once. The specimen was PBMCs. Receptors originate from a man in his forties in good health and CMV-seronegative.

The chain combines TRBV30 with TRBJ2-3, with D uncertain. The V and J ends lost 4 bases and 0 bases respectively, with 14 bases between them. Per the germline V gene, CDR1 is GTSNPN and CDR2 is SVGIG (reference sequence). This CDR3 is 15 amino acids long. The CDR3 nucleotides are TGTGCCTGGAAATTTGGGCGTCTAAGCACAGATACGCAGTATTTT. It codes for CAWKFGRLSTDTQYF. The full variable domain, in which reference TRBV30 and TRBJ2-3 provide the parts outside the CDR3, is SQTIHQWPATLVQPVGSPLSLECTVEGTSNPNLYWYRQAAGRGLQLLFYSVGIGQISSEVPQNLSASRPQDRQFILSSKKLLLSDSGFYLCAWKFGRLSTDTQYFGPGTRLTVL.

This sequence joins TRBV28 and TRBJ2-6, with TRBD1 matching over 12 bases. Per the germline V gene, CDR1 is MDHEN and CDR2 is SYDVKM. V shed 3 bases and J 5 bases; nucleotides not matched to a gene: 11. There are 19 residues in the CDR3. CDR3 amino acids: CASSFRPWDRGLRANVLTF. Here the CDR3 DNA reads TGTGCCAGCAGTTTCCGCCCGTGGGACAGGGGGCTGAGGGCCAACGTCCTGACTTTC.

As regards this clone: The sample has other DNA sequences that encode this CDR3 too. The genes are TRBV29-1 and TRBJ1-2; 9 nucleotides align to TRBD1. Losses at the gene ends were 4 bases for V and 3 bases for J; bases not matched to a gene: 0. The CDR3 is made up of 12 amino acids. From germline, CDR1 is SQVTM and CDR2 ANQGSEA. CDR3 in amino acids: CSVGQGDYGYTF. CDR3 DNA sequence: TGCAGCGTTGGACAGGGGGACTATGGCTACACCTTC.

V and J are TRBV7-9 and TRBJ2-7; D is unresolved. CDR1 is SEHNR and CDR2 is FQNEAQ in the germline V gene (reference sequence). The germline V and J ends were trimmed by 4 bases and 1 base, with 8 bases remaining between them. The CDR3 is made up of 13 amino acids. The CDR3 is CASSSPGSYEQYF. Here the CDR3 DNA reads TGTGCCAGCAGCTCGCCCGGTTCCTACGAGCAGTACTTC. The whole variable domain, remainder taken from reference TRBV7-9 and TRBJ2-7, is DTGVSQNPRHKITKRGQNVTFRCDPISEHNRLYWYRQTLGQGPEFLTYFQNEAQLEKSRLLSDRFSAERPKGSFSTLEIQRTEQGDSAMYLCASSSPGSYEQYFGPGTRLTVT.

The chain joins TRBV7-2 to TRBJ2-5; possibly TRBD1 for D (6 bases). CDR1 is SGHTA and CDR2 is FQGNSA in the germline V gene. Trimming left V 4 bases short and J 3 bases short, with 15 bases between. The CDR3 covers 15 residues. CDR3 bases: TGTGCCAGCAGCTATTCAGGGGCCAAGAAAGAGACCCAGTACTTC. Its protein is CASSYSGAKKETQYF.

The gene calls are TRBV28 and TRBJ1-6, with D perhaps matching TRBD1 (5 bases). The CDR3 extends over 14 amino acids. V gave up 8 bases and J gave up 9 bases, with 17 bases separating them. Germline V gene lookup returns CDR1 MDHEN and CDR2 SYDVKM. DNA of the CDR3: TGTGCCAGCCTAGACCACAGGAAGCTTTCACCCCTCCACTTT. It is translated as CASLDHRKLSPLHF.

The rearrangement links TRBV7-3 to TRBJ2-2; TRBD1 matches at 8 bases. The germline CDR1 and CDR2 sequences are SGHTA and FQGTGA. The CDR3 runs to 14 residues. With V trimmed by 5 bases and J by 7 bases, 6 bases remained unmatched. CDR3 bases: TGTGCCAGCAGCCAAGGACAGGGAGACGGGGAGCTGTTTTTT. Its protein is CASSQGQGDGELFF.

This chain joins TRBV7-2 and TRBJ2-1, with 11 bases aligning to TRBD2. J was trimmed by 6 bases and V by 5 bases; bases with no gene match: 6. This CDR3 spans 15 amino acids. Germline V gene lookup returns CDR1 SGHTA and CDR2 FQGNSA. This CDR3 is CASSPTSGAFNEQFF. In DNA form, the CDR3 reads TGTGCCAGCAGCCCGACTAGCGGGGCGTTCAATGAGCAGTTCTTC. Using reference TRBV7-2 and TRBJ2-1 for the parts outside the CDR3, the full variable domain is GAGVSQSPSNKVTEKGKDVELRCDPISGHTALYWYRQSLGQGLEFLIYFQGNSAPDKSGLPSDRFSAERTGGSVSTLTIQRTQQEDSAVYLCASSPTSGAFNEQFFGPGTRLTVL.

This clone was observed a handful of times. This chain joins TRBV27 and TRBJ2-5, with D possibly TRBD1 on 6 matching bases. Trimming took off 0 bases at V and 5 bases at J, with 7 bases between the two ends. Germline lookup yields CDR1 MNHEY and CDR2 SMNVEV (reference sequence). There are 13 residues in the CDR3. Here the CDR3 reads CASSLSQGETQYF. CDR3 nucleotides: TGTGCCAGCAGTTTATCGCAGGGGGAGACCCAGTACTTC.

This chain uses TRBV30 with TRBJ1-4; D ambiguous. The CDR3 covers 13 residues. V was pared by 0 bases and J by 9 bases, with 11 bases between. In germline, CDR1 is GTSNPN, CDR2 SVGIG (reference sequence). CDR3 bases: TGTGCCTGGAGTGTTGTCGGGTTCAAAAAACTGTTTTTT. Translated, it gives CAWSVVGFKKLFF.

The chain links TRBV7-3 to TRBJ1-1, with D possibly being TRBD1 (5 bases). The CDR3 totals 13 residues. CDR1 SGHTA and CDR2 FQGTGA come from the germline V gene. The ends were cut back, 5 bases at V and 0 bases at J, with 7 bases in the middle. The CDR3 region is CASSRGMNTEAFF. The CDR3 nucleotides read TGTGCCAGCAGCCGGGGGATGAACACTGAAGCTTTCTTT.

The chain combines TRBV19 with TRBJ2-1; 11 nucleotides agree with TRBD2. This CDR3 is 15 amino acids long. With V trimmed by 4 bases and J by 5 bases, 4 bases remained unmatched. From germline, CDR1 is LNHDA and CDR2 SQIVND (reference sequence). CDR3 DNA: TGTGCCAGTAGTACCGGGACTAGCGGAAACAATGAGCAGTTCTTC. The encoded protein is CASSTGTSGNNEQFF.

The rearrangement links TRBV27 to TRBJ2-5, with 11 bases identical to TRBD2. This CDR3 is built from 20 residues. Germline V CDR1 and CDR2: MNHEY, SMNVEV (reference sequence). The V segment lost 5 bases and the J segment 1 base; nucleotides outside the gene matches: 18. For the CDR3, the DNA is TGTGCCAGCAGTGGGACAGGGAGGTCTAGCGGGAGGCGTAGCCAAGAGACCCAGTACTTC. It yields the protein CASSGTGRSSGRRSQETQYF.

DNA for the CDR3: TGTGCCAGCAGGGGGGACAGGGTGAACACTGAAGCTTTCTTT. Protein: CASRGDRVNTEAFF. This chain connects TRBV2 to TRBJ1-1; 9 bases map to TRBD1. V lost 6 bases to trimming and J lost 0 bases; unmatched junction nucleotides: 2. CDR1 is SNHLY and CDR2 is FYNNEI in the germline V gene. The CDR3 runs to 14 residues.

This clone was seen a few times. J is TRBJ2-7 and V is TRBV11-3, with D perhaps matching TRBD2 (6 bases). The CDR3 covers 15 residues. Trimming cost V 1 base and J 3 bases, with 13 bases left between them. The germline CDR1 and CDR2 sequences are SGHNT and YENEEA. In DNA form, the CDR3 reads TGTGCCAGCAGCTTAGCGGGAGCGCCCCGCTACGAGCAGTACTTC. This encodes CASSLAGAPRYEQYF.

This clone came up once. V gene TRBV14 combines with J gene TRBJ2-1; maybe TRBD1 (6 bases). This CDR3 contains 14 residues. CDR1 is SGHDN, CDR2 FVKESK, per germline. Deletions cut 4 bases from V and 14 bases from J, with 21 bases between. CDR3 loop: CASSLDTGTNFKFF. Written as DNA, the CDR3 is TGTGCCAGCAGCCTAGACACCGGGACAAATTTTAAGTTCTTC.

This clone showed up just a few times. The V and J genes are TRBV4-2 and TRBJ2-5, with TRBD2 identical over 12 bases. The CDR3 is 18 residues long. V was pared by 1 base and J by 2 bases, with 8 bases of the junction left unmatched. Germline V lookup: CDR1 LGHNA, CDR2 YNFKEQ. CDR3 sequence: CASSQAGLAGLGQETQYF. For the CDR3, the DNA is TGTGCCAGCAGCCAAGCAGGACTAGCGGGGCTGGGACAAGAGACCCAGTACTTC.

This chain uses TRBV5-1 with TRBJ2-7; the D gene is possibly TRBD1 (5 bases). The CDR3 totals 12 residues. V lost 1 base and J lost 5, with 7 bases in between. Germline-derived CDR1 and CDR2 are SGHRS and YFSETQ. CDR3 amino acids: CASSLPTDEQYF. DNA of the CDR3: TGCGCCAGCAGCTTGCCGACAGACGAGCAGTACTTC. Full variable domain (outside the CDR3, taken from reference TRBV5-1 and TRBJ2-7): KAGVTQTPRYLIKTRGQQVTLSCSPISGHRSVSWYQQTPGQGLQFLFEYFSETQRNKGNFPGRFSGRQFSNSRSEMNVSTLELGDSALYLCASSLPTDEQYFGPGTRLTVT.

V and J are TRBV28 and TRBJ1-3; D is undetermined. V was cut by 6 bases and J by 0 bases, with 15 bases left in between. The CDR3 spans 16 residues. The germline V gene encodes CDR1 MDHEN and CDR2 SYDVKM. The CDR3 reads CASSNGRALSGNTIYF. For the CDR3, the DNA is TGTGCCAGCAGCAATGGGAGGGCCCTCTCTGGAAACACCATATATTTT.

This clone has more than one count but fewer than ten. The genes are TRBV4-3 and TRBJ2-5; no definite D call. Germline values: CDR1 LGHNA, CDR2 YSLEER. V shed 0 bases and J shed 4 bases, with 9 bases lying between them. The CDR3 is 14 residues long. This CDR3 is CASSQDGLGETQYF. The DNA of the CDR3 is TGCGCCAGCAGCCAAGATGGCCTAGGAGAGACCCAGTACTTC.

In the case of this clone: The junction differs from germline at one of its ends, possibly a read error. This rearrangement joins TRBV7-2 to TRBJ1-1; 7 bases map to TRBD1. CDR1 is SGHTA, CDR2 FQGNSA, per germline. This CDR3 comprises 15 residues. As DNA, the CDR3 is TGTGTCAGCAGCTTAGATTCGACAGGGCTCACTGAAGCTTTCTTT. Encoded protein: CVSSLDSTGLTEAFF.

The chain uses TRBV18 and TRBJ2-2, with 7 bases lining up with TRBD2. There are 14 residues in the CDR3. With V trimmed by 8 bases and J by 5 bases, 8 bases remained unmatched. CDR1 and CDR2 from the germline V gene are KGHSH and LQKENI. DNA of the CDR3: TGTGCCAGCCCACGGGGGGACCTGACCGGGGAGCTGTTTTTT. The encoded protein is CASPRGDLTGELFF.

The chain employs TRBV7-3 and TRBJ2-1; maybe TRBD2 (5 bases). In germline, CDR1 is SGHTA, CDR2 FQGTGA. Deletions cut 2 bases from V and 12 bases from J, with 11 bases between. The CDR3 is 12 amino acids. The CDR3 DNA follows: TGTGCCAGCAGCTTATTAGGAGGAAGGCAGTTCTTC. Its protein is CASSLLGGRQFF.

The chain couples TRBV6-5 to TRBJ1-4, with D possibly matching TRBD1 (5 bases). CDR1 and CDR2 from the germline V gene are MNHEY and SVGAGI. CDR3 length: 15 amino acids. Deletions cut 5 bases from V and 6 bases from J, with 16 bases between. CDR3 amino acids: CASSPQDIRDEKLFF. The CDR3 nucleotides are TGTGCCAGCAGTCCCCAGGACATCCGTGATGAAAAACTGTTTTTT.

V is TRBV4-2 and J is TRBJ2-3; TRBD2 matches at 11 bases. Germline-derived CDR1 and CDR2 are LGHNA and YNFKEQ. CDR3 size: 16 residues. The junction had 5 bases not matched to a gene; V was cut back by 5 bases and J by 1 base. CDR3 bases: TGTGCCAGCAGCTCCATACTAGCGGGAGGCACAGATACGCAGTATTTT. Translation: CASSSILAGGTDTQYF.

The V call is TRBV5-6, the J call TRBJ1-2, with D unclear. CDR1 is SGHDT, CDR2 YYEEEE, per germline. The germline V and J ends were trimmed by 2 bases and 8 bases, with 13 bases remaining between them. CDR3 length equals 13 residues. The DNA of the CDR3 is TGTGCCAGCAGCTTCCCGGACGCGGGAGGCTACACCTTC. This sequence encodes CASSFPDAGGYTF.

This chain links TRBV14 with TRBJ2-1; D is perhaps TRBD1 (6 bases). Germline CDR1 is SGHDN and CDR2 is FVKESK. The CDR3 has 14 amino acids. The ends were cut back, 1 base at V and 7 bases at J, with 11 bases in the middle. CDR3 bases: TGTGCCAGCAGCCAAGGGGGGCACACTAATGAGCAGTTCTTC. Its protein product is CASSQGGHTNEQFF.

V and J are TRBV18 and TRBJ2-7, with 8 bases lining up with TRBD1. Trimming removed 6 bases from V and 6 bases from J; junction bases left unmatched: 13. The germline V gene encodes CDR1 KGHSH and CDR2 LQKENI. This CDR3 has 15 amino acids. DNA of the CDR3: TGTGCCAGCTCCCCAACGGCAGGGGGCATTGGCGAGCAGTACTTC. Residues: CASSPTAGGIGEQYF.